The sequence of this T cell receptor beta chain was determined in a study of cytomegalovirus exposure and HLA in healthy donors (dated by TCRdb to 2016 to 2017). In the study overall: An earlier analysis of roughly 610 of the donors reported 250 to 300 Gb of sequence data and some 110 million unique TCR beta sequences obtained from 180 million or so T cells. An early release covering 500 to 750 HLA-typed donors comprised about 290 gigabases of sequencing data and around 80 million unique TCR sequences. Among the 398 genotyped donors, approximately 82% belonged to the genetic ancestry cluster associated with self-reported Caucasian donors. The study was designed to test whether signatures of past pathogen exposure could be identified by cataloging public T cell receptors. The study used immunosequencing to profile the T cell repertoires of about 670 subjects and linked those repertoires to cytomegalovirus serostatus. Along with the approximately 700-subject first cohort, a separate validation cohort of approximately 110 different subjects was used. High-throughput TCR immunosequencing, statistical association of individual TCRs with disease status, and machine learning were combined to predict cytomegalovirus infection status. In a later analysis, previously published TCR beta repertoires from fewer than 750 donors were re-analyzed and high-resolution HLA genotyping was added so that TCR occurrence patterns could be studied. The later analysis used no new phenotypic data to find candidate immune exposures, relying instead on TCR beta sequences and their occurrence across donors. To decide whether each TCR beta V gene segment behaved as functional or pseudogenic, an earlier analysis of some 600 of the donors relied on high-throughput TCR beta sequencing. Alongside the repertoire data, information on donor age, sex, ethnicity and CMV serostatus was compiled. Genome-wide SNP genotypes for about three fifths of the roughly 670 donors were used in a later genetic analysis, which treated that subset as a discovery cohort. Every repertoire in the discovery cohort had been generated on one and the same sequencing platform. HLA typing covered class I and class II loci at four-digit resolution. Typing coverage varied by locus: about 629-640 donors for A, B, C, DRB1 and DQB1; approximately 520 for DQA1; approximately 610 for DPA1; approximately 470 for DPB1. Roughly 5 DR-DQ haplotypes were treated as single units for association and clustering because of strong linkage in the cohort. Among over 350 genotyped donors of the cohort, an average of around 240,000 unique TCR beta nucleotide sequences were sequenced per donor, around 18% of them non-productive.

The cohort was made up of 666 healthy bone marrow donors. At the time of sampling, all cohort members were nominally healthy, though unrecorded immune exposures were likely present. The donor was CMV seronegative and belonged to the group of 350 or so seronegative cohort members. A peripheral blood sample was provided by each donor, and peripheral blood mononuclear cells were used for TCR beta sequencing. The Qiagen DNeasy Blood Extraction Kit was used to extract genomic DNA from the blood cell samples. The paper as a whole reports these results and caveats: Roughly uniform sequencing depth across donors was assumed in presence/absence analyses, although this assumption may not hold. Linkage disequilibrium might explain the correlated functional status among segregating V segments, but an unknown experimental factor could not be excluded. Because HLA typing was unavailable for some donors at each locus, only the typed subset was used in association tests. A cluster of highly shared sequence variants was judged likely to represent a technical artifact of the sequencing pipeline. In a later genetic analysis, a missense DCLRE1C variant was associated with V-gene and J-gene trimming of TCR beta chains, and the association was replicated in an independent cohort. Compared with the approximately 720-donor mean, donors in an Asian-associated ancestry cluster had fewer N-insertions in productive TCRs, according to a later genetic analysis. The 87-base-pair reads could not distinguish some IMGT-functional V segments, including TRBV6-2 and TRBV6-3, so those segments were excluded. According to a later analysis, parvovirus B19, influenza, CMV and Epstein-Barr virus appeared linked to several top co-occurrence clusters. In an earlier analysis of approximately 590 of the donors, most TCR beta V segments were observed in productive rearrangements about 90% or about 30% of the time, broadly matching IMGT annotations. When HLA alleles, especially DR and DQ, strongly co-occurred, TCR associations were difficult to assign to individual alleles. It was suggested by the authors that the approach could potentially be generalized to other disease states and immunological phenotypes. According to a later analysis, TCR association rates differed among HLA loci, with DRB1 alleles showing the most associated TCRs and HLA-C alleles showing the fewest. The cohort was sequenced for TCR beta chains only, and without alpha or paired-chain data the features that could be detected were limited. A few of the identified cytomegalovirus-associated TCR beta chains were confirmed in vitro to be specific for cytomegalovirus antigens. The study listed approximately 150 TCR beta chains as associated with cytomegalovirus. In a later analysis, HLA-associated TCR beta chains were found to be more clonally expanded and to have lower generation probabilities than equally common non-associated chains. While some public TCRs were present in many individuals, most TCR sequences turned up only very rarely across donors. Cytomegalovirus status was reported to be diagnosed by the classifier with high specificity and sensitivity in both the original and validation cohorts. The only immune exposure information available for the cohort was CMV serostatus. Most CMV-associated TCR beta chains appeared to be HLA-restricted in a later analysis, and the HLA associations seemed to be driven largely by CMV exposure. A later analysis associated about 17,000 TCR beta sequences with specific HLA alleles at a false discovery rate of 0.05. Some 16 rarely observed V segments, including chromosome 9 orphons, were excluded from the earlier analysis of a few hundred of the donors because counts were too low. A further reported finding was that TCR beta sequences accurately predicted the HLA-A and HLA-B alleles for most subjects in the first cohort.

The germline V gene yields ENHRY for CDR1 and SYGVKD for CDR2. The cysteine opens and the phenylalanine closes a CDR3 of 17 amino acids. Here the CDR3 DNA is all that survives: 51 bases in frame from base 1. Ends trimmed: V by 0 bases, J by 0 bases; bases unmatched to a gene: 6. The library came from the immunoSEQ multiplex PCR assay. For the multiplex PCR, a mixture combining 60 forward primers for TCR Vbeta segments and 13 reverse primers for TCR Jbeta segments was used. The CDR3 region of rearranged TCR beta genes was amplified from genomic DNA with a multiplex PCR assay. On the Illumina HiSeq System, the amplified TCR beta libraries were sequenced as 87-base-pair reads. The original methods were these. In a later analysis, 70 million to 95 million unique TCR beta chains were counted across the roughly 670 repertoires, and approximately 11 million of these chains were shared by at least two donors. A nearest-neighbor algorithm error-corrected the raw reads and collapsed the reads into unique sequences, merging closely related sequences to remove PCR and sequencing errors. V, D and J gene segments were assigned by aligning CDR3 sequences to IMGT reference sequences. For a sequence to be retained, a match of at least six nucleotides to both a V gene segment and a J gene segment was required. Rearrangements were called productive when the CDR3 lacked stop codons and stayed in frame with V and J; all others were non-productive. CDR3 was defined by IMGT convention, running from the second conserved V-encoded cysteine to the conserved J-encoded phenylalanine. The earlier analysis of approximately 590 of the donors excluded any sequence lacking an unambiguous match to a single V gene segment. An earlier analysis of fewer than 750 of the donors classified V segments as functional when productive rearrangements were above 56.7% and as segregating when the standard deviation between donors was above 5%. A statistical classification framework was developed to diagnose cytomegalovirus status using the catalog of TCR beta chain sequences. A later analysis assigned V and J genes by comparing TCR nucleotide sequences with IMGT/GENE-DB human TR gene sequences. A later analysis assigned CDR3 sequences and most-parsimonious VDJ recombination scenarios with the TCRdist pipeline. In a later analysis, each TCR beta chain was defined by its CDR3 amino acid sequence together with its V-gene family, and reads lacking a unique V-gene family were excluded. To address suspected cross-contamination and a sequencing artifact, a later analysis removed around 590 highly shared, low-generation-probability nucleotide sequences. For each public chain, a later analysis derived a clonal expansion index from normalized ranks of inferred template counts within each repertoire. In a later analysis, generation probabilities were computed with a VDJ recombination model fitted to out-of-frame rearrangements, and the resulting probabilities were checked against IGoR. Hypergeometric tests were used in a later analysis to score TCR-TCR, TCR-HLA and TCR-CMV co-occurrence, with a repertoire-size bias correction applied to the TCR pairs. To estimate false discovery rates, a later analysis permuted the HLA or CMV assignments 20 times. In a later analysis, co-occurring TCRs were grouped using DBSCAN, with TCRdist sequence similarity added in when clustering inside HLA-allele-positive subsets. Repertoires with fewer than 30,000 or more than 120,000 public chains were left out of co-occurrence clustering, as were about five repertoires with anomalous nucleotide sharing. The clones in this table, taken by TCRdb from immuneACCESS, are in-frame only. Not every clone is retained; where verified, under half of the shortfall comes from an unresolved V gene, and the cause of the rest is unknown. V and J calls and clone size are those listed in that table; D and trimming were worked out from the DNA. Here the sample has roughly 140,000 clones; roughly 80% occur a single time. Of the sample, 1.5% to 2% is held by the ten largest clones.

The table lists this clone with a few counts. Its antigen has not been determined. No much larger clonotype is one base removed from it; base qualities were not supplied. This TCR was sampled from a woman in her 40s in good health and CMV-seronegative. The rearranged segments are TRBV10-3 and TRBJ2-7, with 9 bases matching TRBD2. Sequenced: PBMCs. DNA sequence: TGTGCCATCAGTGAGTCCCTAGCGGGACCGAGCTCCTACGAGCAGTACTTC. This encodes CAISESLAGPSSYEQYF.